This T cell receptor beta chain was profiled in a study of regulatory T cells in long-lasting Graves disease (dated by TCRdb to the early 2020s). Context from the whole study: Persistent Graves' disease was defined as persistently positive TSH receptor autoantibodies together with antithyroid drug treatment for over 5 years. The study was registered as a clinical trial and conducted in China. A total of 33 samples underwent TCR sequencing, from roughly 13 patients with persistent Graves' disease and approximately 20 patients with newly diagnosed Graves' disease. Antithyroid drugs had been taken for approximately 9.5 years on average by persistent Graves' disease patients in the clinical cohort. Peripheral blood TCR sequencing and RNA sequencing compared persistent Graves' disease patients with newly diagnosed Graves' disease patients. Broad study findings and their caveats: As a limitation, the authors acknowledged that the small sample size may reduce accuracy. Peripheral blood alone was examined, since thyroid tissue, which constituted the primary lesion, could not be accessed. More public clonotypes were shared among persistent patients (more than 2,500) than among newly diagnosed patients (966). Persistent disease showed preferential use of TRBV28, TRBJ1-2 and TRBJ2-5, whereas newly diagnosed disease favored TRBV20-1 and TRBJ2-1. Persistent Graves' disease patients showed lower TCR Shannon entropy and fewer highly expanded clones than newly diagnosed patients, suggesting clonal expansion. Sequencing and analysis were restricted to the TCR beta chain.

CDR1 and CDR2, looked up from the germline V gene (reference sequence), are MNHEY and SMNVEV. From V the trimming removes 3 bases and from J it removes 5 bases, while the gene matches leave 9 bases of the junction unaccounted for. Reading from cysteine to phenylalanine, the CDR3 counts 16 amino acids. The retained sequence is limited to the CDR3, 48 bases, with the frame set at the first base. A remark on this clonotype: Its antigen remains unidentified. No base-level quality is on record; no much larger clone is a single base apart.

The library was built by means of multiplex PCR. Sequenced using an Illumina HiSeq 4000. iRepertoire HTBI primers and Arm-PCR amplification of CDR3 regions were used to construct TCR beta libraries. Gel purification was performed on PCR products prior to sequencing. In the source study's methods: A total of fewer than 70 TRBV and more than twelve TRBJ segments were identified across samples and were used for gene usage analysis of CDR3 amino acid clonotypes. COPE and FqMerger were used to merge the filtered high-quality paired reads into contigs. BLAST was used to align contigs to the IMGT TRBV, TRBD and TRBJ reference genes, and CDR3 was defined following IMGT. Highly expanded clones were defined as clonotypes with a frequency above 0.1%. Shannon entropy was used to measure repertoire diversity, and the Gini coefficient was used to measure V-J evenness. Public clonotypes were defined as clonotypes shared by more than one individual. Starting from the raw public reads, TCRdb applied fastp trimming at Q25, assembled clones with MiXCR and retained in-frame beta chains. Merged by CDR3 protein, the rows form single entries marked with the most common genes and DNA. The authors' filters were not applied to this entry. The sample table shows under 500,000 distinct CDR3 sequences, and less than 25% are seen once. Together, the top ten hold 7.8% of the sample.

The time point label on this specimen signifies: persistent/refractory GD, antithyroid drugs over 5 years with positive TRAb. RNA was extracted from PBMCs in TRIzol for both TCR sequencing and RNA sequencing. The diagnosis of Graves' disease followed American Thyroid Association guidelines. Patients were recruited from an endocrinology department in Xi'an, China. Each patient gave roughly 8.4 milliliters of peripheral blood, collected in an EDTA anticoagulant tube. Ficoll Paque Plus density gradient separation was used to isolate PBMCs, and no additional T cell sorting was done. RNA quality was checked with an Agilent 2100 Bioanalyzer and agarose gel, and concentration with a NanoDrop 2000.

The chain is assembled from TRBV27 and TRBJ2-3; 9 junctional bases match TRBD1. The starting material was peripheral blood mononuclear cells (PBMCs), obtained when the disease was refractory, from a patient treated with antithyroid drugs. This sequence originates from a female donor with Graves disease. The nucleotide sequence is TGTGCCAGCAGTTTGTTCCGAACAGGGGGCATAGATACGCAGTATTTT. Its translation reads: CASSLFRTGGIDTQYF.